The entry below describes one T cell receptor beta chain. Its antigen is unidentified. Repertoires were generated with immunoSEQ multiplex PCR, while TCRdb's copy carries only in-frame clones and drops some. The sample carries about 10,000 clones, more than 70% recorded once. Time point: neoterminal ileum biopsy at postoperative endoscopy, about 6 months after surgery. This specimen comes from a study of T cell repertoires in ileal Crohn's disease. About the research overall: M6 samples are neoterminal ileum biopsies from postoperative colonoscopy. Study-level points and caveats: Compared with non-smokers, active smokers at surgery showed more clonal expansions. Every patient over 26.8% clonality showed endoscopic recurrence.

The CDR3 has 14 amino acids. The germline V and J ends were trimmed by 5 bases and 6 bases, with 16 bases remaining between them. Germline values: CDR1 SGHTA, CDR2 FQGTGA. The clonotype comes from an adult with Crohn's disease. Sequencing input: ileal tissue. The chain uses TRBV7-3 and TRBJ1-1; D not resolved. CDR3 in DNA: TGTGCCAGCAGCCGATACAACCGAGGATCTGAAGCTTTCTTT. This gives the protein CASSRYNRGSEAFF.